This is a list of T cell receptor beta chains from one sample in a study of Graves' ophthalmopathy and Graves' hyperthyroidism. TCRdb re-called the multiplex PCR reads with MiXCR, one entry per CDR3 protein. The data show about 400,000 distinct CDR3 sequences, roughly 18% seen once. Material: peripheral blood. The source of these receptors is a woman between 18 and 30 years old with Graves' ophthalmopathy. Each CDR3 is given with its conserved first and last residue. Fields, in order: V gene, clone size, D gene, J gene, CDR3 DNA, CDR3 protein. A D gene is named only where the DNA matches it firmly. For some rows the clone size is stated as once, few or many, or as a class when expanded; others skip it.

>TRBV9|many|TRBD1|TRBJ2-2
TGTGCCAGCAGCGTAGAAGGGATAGGTAGGACAGGGCCCACCGGGGAGCTGTTTTTT
CASSVEGIGRTGPTGELFF
>TRBV19|many|.|TRBJ2-7
TGTGCCACCCAGAGGAGGGGGCAGGGGGCCTACGAGCAGTACTTC
CATQRRGQGAYEQYF
>TRBV7-8|many|TRBD2|TRBJ2-7
TGTGCCAGCAGCGGGGGACTAGCGGGAGCCTTCACCTACGAGCAGTACTTC
CASSGGLAGAFTYEQYF
>TRBV29-1|many|.|TRBJ1-1
TGCAGCTCCTCCGGGACATTGAGGAACACTGAAGCTTTCTTT
CSSSGTLRNTEAFF
>TRBV12-3/TRBV12-4|many|.|TRBJ2-7
TGTGCCAGCAGTCCGGGGCCCGATTCCTACGAGCAGTACTTC
CASSPGPDSYEQYF
>TRBV6-1|many|TRBD1|TRBJ1-2
TGTGCCGGGCGACAGGGCCTTAACTATGGCTACACCTTC
CAGRQGLNYGYTF
>TRBV7-9|.|.|TRBJ1-5
TGTGCCAGCAGCTTAACGCTAGAGGGCAATCAGCCCCAGCATTTT
CASSLTLEGNQPQHF
>TRBV30|.|.|TRBJ2-2
TGTGCCTGGAGTACAGGGCGGAACACCGGGGAGCTGTTTTTT
CAWSTGRNTGELFF
>TRBV18|many|.|TRBJ1-1
TGTGCCAGCTCATCTAACCAGGGGTCGGACACTGAAGCTTTCTTT
CASSSNQGSDTEAFF
>TRBV6-5|many|TRBD1|TRBJ2-7
TGTGCCAGCACCGGGACAGGGGGGGTCGAGCAGTACTTC
CASTGTGGVEQYF
>TRBV11-3|many|.|TRBJ2-2
TGTGCCAGCAGCTTAGCCGCGGGCGACCGGGAGCTGTTTTTT
CASSLAAGDRELFF
>TRBV18|many|.|TRBJ2-7
TGTGCCAGCTCAGAGGAACTAGTGGAGGTAGAGCAGTACTTC
CASSEELVEVEQYF
>TRBV12-3/TRBV12-4|many|.|TRBJ1-6
TGTGCCACCTCTGGGGGCAGGGGAAAATCACCCCTCCACTTT
CATSGGRGKSPLHF
>TRBV6-1|many|TRBD1|TRBJ2-5
TGTGCCAGCATCGGCCAGACAGGGTTTATGAAGACCCAGTACTTC
CASIGQTGFMKTQYF
>TRBV24-1|many|TRBD1|TRBJ2-7
TGTGCCACCAGTGATTTAGCGGGGACAGGGAAGGTCAAGCAGTACTTC
CATSDLAGTGKVKQYF
>TRBV7-2|many|.|TRBJ1-2
TGTGCCAGCAGCTCTCCAGGGGTCTATTATGGCTACACCTTC
CASSSPGVYYGYTF
>TRBV28|many|.|TRBJ2-7
TGTGCCATCAATACGATAGGGAACGAGCAGTACTTC
CAINTIGNEQYF
>TRBV6-2/TRBV6-3|many|TRBD1|TRBJ1-1
TGTGCCAGCAGTTGGACATGGGACAGTCCCATGAACACTGAAGCTTTCTTT
CASSWTWDSPMNTEAFF
>TRBV30|.|.|TRBJ1-5
TGTGCCTGGAGTGTCGGTTTCAGCCCCCGGACAGAATTCTCCTTGCCCAATCAGCCCCAGCATTTT
CAWSVGFSPRTEFSLPNQPQHF
>TRBV27|many|TRBD2|TRBJ2-7
TGTGCCAGCAGTCGCACTGTGACTAGCGGAGGGCTCTACGAGCAGTACTTC
CASSRTVTSGGLYEQYF
>TRBV28|many|.|TRBJ2-5
TGTGCCAGCAGTTTATCTGCCACGGGGCCAGAGACCCAGTACTTC
CASSLSATGPETQYF
>TRBV7-9|few|.|TRBJ2-5
TGTGCCAGCAGCTCCACGAAAGAGACCCAGTACTTC
CASSSTKETQYF
>TRBV20-1|many|TRBD2|TRBJ2-5
TGCAGTGCTGGGTCACTAGCGGCACAAGAGACCCAGTACTTC
CSAGSLAAQETQYF
>TRBV6-5|many|TRBD1|TRBJ2-2
TGTGCCAGCAGTTATCAATCGGACAGGGCGAACACCGGGGAGCTGTTTTTT
CASSYQSDRANTGELFF
>TRBV12-3/TRBV12-4|many|.|TRBJ2-7
TGTGCCAGCACCATGCGGGGATTTCCCCAGGAGCAGTACTTC
CASTMRGFPQEQYF
>TRBV28|many|.|TRBJ2-7
TGTGCCAGCAGTTCCAGGGTTCATTACGAGCAGTACTTC
CASSSRVHYEQYF
>TRBV14|many|.|TRBJ1-2
TGTGCCAGCAGCCAAGCTCAGGGGACCTTGAACCCACCCTATGGCTACACCTTC
CASSQAQGTLNPPYGYTF
>TRBV19|.|.|TRBJ2-7
TGTGCCAGTAGTGACGGGACTTGGGGCCACGAGCAGTACTTC
CASSDGTWGHEQYF
>TRBV6-2/TRBV6-3|.|.|TRBJ1-1
TGTGCCAGCATCCGACAGGACATGAACACTGAAGCTTTCTTT
CASIRQDMNTEAFF
>TRBV24-1|.|TRBD2|TRBJ2-2
TGTGCCACCAGTGATTTCCCCTGGACTAGCGGAGACCACACCGGGGAGCTGTTTTTT
CATSDFPWTSGDHTGELFF
>TRBV12-3/TRBV12-4|.|.|TRBJ1-4
TGTGCCAGCAGCAAACAACTTGTCGCAGAAAAACTGTTTTTT
CASSKQLVAEKLFF
>TRBV6-2/TRBV6-3|many|.|TRBJ1-1
TGTGCCAGCAGTTACCCGACAGAGAACACTGAAGCTTTCTTT
CASSYPTENTEAFF
>TRBV7-9|many|.|TRBJ2-7
TGTGCCAGCAGCCATAAACGGGGGAACGAGCAGTACTTC
CASSHKRGNEQYF
>TRBV5-1|.|.|TRBJ2-2
TGCGCCAGCAGCTCACCGCTAGGAGCCGGGGAGCTGTTTTTT
CASSSPLGAGELFF
>TRBV11-2|.|TRBD2|TRBJ2-7
TGTGCCACCGGTGCTAGCGGACTCTACGAGCAGTACTTC
CATGASGLYEQYF
>TRBV12-3/TRBV12-4|many|.|TRBJ1-2
TGTGCCAGCAGTTTAACCCGGGTCTATGGCTACACCTTC
CASSLTRVYGYTF
>TRBV6-2/TRBV6-3|many|.|TRBJ1-1
TGTGCCAGCAGTTCACCGGGGGAATATAGGCATGGGAACACTGAAGCTTTCTTT
CASSSPGEYRHGNTEAFF
>TRBV5-1|.|.|TRBJ2-5
TGCGCCAGCAGCCCGTCGGCAGGGGACCAAGAGACCCAGTACTTC
CASSPSAGDQETQYF
>TRBV7-2|many|.|TRBJ2-5
TGTGCCAGCAGCCCCGGGACGCCGAGGGAGACCCAGTACTTC
CASSPGTPRETQYF
>TRBV6-1|many|.|TRBJ2-5
TGTGCCAGCAACGGGAGAATCCTGGAGACCCAGTACTTC
CASNGRILETQYF
>TRBV7-2|many|.|TRBJ1-1
TGTGCCAGCAGCTTAATCACTGAAGCTTTCTTT
CASSLITEAFF
>TRBV29-1|many|.|TRBJ2-7
TGCAGCGTCGGGACCGACAGCTCCTACGAGCAGTACTTC
CSVGTDSSYEQYF
>TRBV7-2|many|.|TRBJ1-1
TGTGCCAGCAGCCCCCGGACGGCGGAAGCTTTCTTT
CASSPRTAEAFF
>TRBV9|many|TRBD2|TRBJ2-2
TGTGCCAGCAGCGTAGCACTTGGCGGGGGATGGGCCGGGGAGCTGTTTTTT
CASSVALGGGWAGELFF
>TRBV11-2|many|TRBD1|TRBJ2-7
TGTGCCAGCAGACTATCGACAGGGACGGAAACAACCTACGAGCAGTACTTC
CASRLSTGTETTYEQYF
>TRBV30|many|.|TRBJ1-3
TGTGCCTGGAGCCCCAACTCTGGAAACACCATATATTTT
CAWSPNSGNTIYF
>TRBV11-1|many|.|TRBJ1-5
TGTGCCAGCAGCTTAGGGGCAGGGGACCTTAGCAATCAGCCCCAGCATTTT
CASSLGAGDLSNQPQHF
>TRBV9|.|.|TRBJ2-7
TGTGCCAGCAGCGGGGGACTCCAACTTCCCTACGAGCAGTACTTC
CASSGGLQLPYEQYF